Listed below are T cell receptor beta chains from one sample, sequenced in a study of T-cell memory formation after mild COVID-19. TCRdb re-called the 5' RACE reads through MiXCR, storing one row per CDR3 protein. This table has some 290,000 distinct CDR3 sequences, around 15% appearing once. Input material: PBMCs or a T cell subset sorted from them (not recorded which). These receptors came from a man aged 18 to 29 who had mild COVID-19 (a few samples of this study predate the infection). Cell type and time point are not known. Each CDR3 is given with its conserved first and last residue. Fields, in order: J gene, V gene, CDR3 protein.

j_gene: TRBJ2-7; v_gene: TRBV19; CDR3aa: CASRQGNYEQYF
j_gene: TRBJ2-7; v_gene: TRBV20-1; CDR3aa: CSARDPTYEQYF
j_gene: TRBJ1-6; v_gene: TRBV18; CDR3aa: CASSPQGDGNNSPLHF
j_gene: TRBJ1-4; v_gene: TRBV4-1; CDR3aa: CASRPREAGQTEKLFF
j_gene: TRBJ1-2; v_gene: TRBV20-1; CDR3aa: CSARDGRVWWGYTF
j_gene: TRBJ1-3; v_gene: TRBV12-3/TRBV12-4; CDR3aa: CASSLERTGNTIYF
j_gene: TRBJ2-3; v_gene: TRBV6-1; CDR3aa: CASSEAARADTQYF
j_gene: TRBJ1-2; v_gene: TRBV28; CDR3aa: CASQGLGRHYGYTF
j_gene: TRBJ1-6; v_gene: TRBV12-3/TRBV12-4; CDR3aa: CASSQWGRYNSPLHF
j_gene: TRBJ2-2; v_gene: TRBV4-1; CDR3aa: CASSEGALERGFNTGELFF
j_gene: TRBJ2-3; v_gene: TRBV7-9; CDR3aa: CASSLAEAGADTQYF
j_gene: TRBJ1-6; v_gene: TRBV21-1; CDR3aa: CASSPRHGSSYNSPLHF
j_gene: TRBJ2-1; v_gene: TRBV7-6; CDR3aa: CASSLAGAFYNEQFF
j_gene: TRBJ2-3; v_gene: TRBV9; CDR3aa: CASSVVAFHTQYF
j_gene: TRBJ2-2; v_gene: TRBV4-2; CDR3aa: CASSQELAAGELFF
j_gene: TRBJ2-1; v_gene: TRBV6-5; CDR3aa: CASSYDWNNEQFF
j_gene: TRBJ2-3; v_gene: TRBV6-2/TRBV6-3; CDR3aa: CASTRQSTDTQYF
j_gene: TRBJ1-3; v_gene: TRBV5-1; CDR3aa: CASSRDFVGNTIYF
j_gene: TRBJ2-6; v_gene: TRBV12-3/TRBV12-4; CDR3aa: CASGGQTLSGANVLTF
j_gene: TRBJ1-2; v_gene: TRBV30; CDR3aa: CAWSVPPGRDYGYTF
j_gene: TRBJ2-1; v_gene: TRBV7-2; CDR3aa: CASTWGGGNNEQFF
j_gene: TRBJ2-5; v_gene: TRBV29-1; CDR3aa: CSVGGLQETQYF
j_gene: TRBJ2-2; v_gene: TRBV7-2; CDR3aa: CASSLASTNTGELFF
j_gene: TRBJ2-5; v_gene: TRBV7-9; CDR3aa: CASRHQGQETQYF
j_gene: TRBJ2-5; v_gene: TRBV7-9; CDR3aa: CASSSSSGQGAWETQYF
j_gene: TRBJ1-2; v_gene: TRBV29-1; CDR3aa: CSVHRSYGYTF